Below, one TCR beta chain is given with its context. Seattle patient enrollment occurred during active infection, with longitudinal follow-up thereafter. The data were produced by immunoSEQ multiplex PCR, yet TCRdb's version contains in-frame clones alone and is incomplete. Seen here are 400,000 to 450,000 clones, around 89% observed once, and the top ten hold roughly 12%. The CDR3 covers 16 residues. The V gene's germline CDR1 is MRHNA and CDR2 SNTAGT. V trimming: 0 bases; J trimming: 7 bases; junction bases outside the gene matches: 11. The data derive from a study of blood T cell repertoires in COVID-19. Study in general: The United States, Italy and Spain were the sources of the acute and convalescent COVID-19 samples. T cells, B-cell-depleted T cells, or PBMCs provided the cDNA or gDNA that served as material.

The sample taken for sequencing was peripheral blood. The chain is built from TRBV6-4 and TRBJ1-2, with TRBD1 identical over 7 bases. This TCR derives from a woman between 45 and 65 years old with COVID-19, enrolled during active disease. The CDR3 protein is CASSDSIRGQSSGYTF. The CDR3 DNA sequence: TGTGCCAGCAGTGACTCGATAAGGGGGCAATCGAGTGGCTACACCTTC.